In this sample, the clone carrying this T cell receptor beta chain turned up once. These data are taken from a study of CD8 T cells in Susac syndrome. CDR1 and CDR2 (germline): SGHRS, YFSETQ. V lost 2 bases and J 6 bases, leaving 26 bases between the germline ends. The CDR3 consists of 18 residues. With random hexamers, reverse transcription was performed on about 0.5 to 1 ug of RNA. In TCRdb, the immunoSEQ multiplex PCR reads were re-called with MiXCR into one record per CDR3 protein. The sample includes about 150,000 distinct CDR3 sequences, 85% to 95% seen only once; the top ten take 0.16%. CD8+ and CD4+ T cells from blood underwent TCR beta sequencing, which was carried out in a high-throughput format. Recently defined diagnostic criteria classed the Susac syndrome patients as definite or probable.

J is TRBJ1-1 and V is TRBV5-1; D is unresolved. The receptor was derived from a human donor with Susac syndrome. What was sequenced was CD4+ T cells from PBMCs. CDR3 DNA sequence: TGCGCCAGCAGCTTTAGGGATACTATGGGTACTCCGAGCCCTGAAGCTTTCTTT. This sequence encodes CASSFRDTMGTPSPEAFF.